The 17 T cell receptor beta chains reported below all come from one sample, sequenced in a study of Ad26.COV2.S vaccination and SARS-CoV-2 variants. Sequenced by immunoSEQ multiplex PCR; TCRdb stores in-frame clones only, minus some. The sample includes some 450,000 clones, about nine tenths seen only once; the top ten take approximately 4.3%. The sample's treatment: 15 to 20 received Ad26.COV2.S at low or high dose, single or two shots; about 5 received placebo; per-sample allocation not given. Following the first vaccine or placebo injection, samples were taken on day 63. Source: peripheral blood, taken in a trial of Ad26.COV2.S vaccine versus placebo. These receptors all come from a person aged 18-65 years who received the Ad26.COV2.S COVID-19 vaccine or a placebo.

V and J are TRBV28 and TRBJ2-3; D might be TRBD2 (6 bases). The V gene's germline CDR1 is MDHEN and CDR2 SYDVKM. The length of the CDR3 is 16 residues. V was pared by 4 bases and J by 0 bases, with 14 bases between. In DNA, the CDR3 is TGTGCCAGCAGTTCCTCCGGGACTCGAAGCACAGATACGCAGTATTTT. This translates into CASSSSGTRSTDTQYF. The full variable domain, completed using reference TRBV28 and TRBJ2-3, is DVKVTQSSRYLVKRTGEKVFLECVQDMDHENMFWYRQDPGLGLRLIYFSYDVKMKEKGDIPEGYSVSREKKERFSLILESASTNQTSMYLCASSSSGTRSTDTQYFGPGTRLTVL.

The chain carries TRBV18 and TRBJ2-7; possible D gene TRBD1, 6 bases. The CDR3 has 15 residues. The germline CDR1 and CDR2 sequences are KGHSH and LQKENI. Between the trimmed V and J ends, which lost 6 bases and 2 bases, there was a span of 17 bases. The CDR3 loop is CASSEGQGSTYEQYF. For the CDR3, the DNA is TGTGCCAGCTCTGAGGGGCAGGGGTCGACCTACGAGCAGTACTTC. The full variable domain, completed using reference TRBV18 and TRBJ2-7, is NAGVMQNPRHLVRRRGQEARLRCSPMKGHSHVYWYRQLPEEGLKFMVYLQKENIIDESGMPKERFSAEFPKEGPSILRIQQVVRGDSAAYFCASSEGQGSTYEQYFGPGTRLTVT.

The J gene is TRBJ2-1, the V gene TRBV28; D is perhaps TRBD1 (6 bases). Trimming left V 8 bases short and J 2 bases short, with 7 bases between. The CDR3 spans 12 residues. Germline V gene sequence: CDR1 MDHEN, CDR2 SYDVKM. In DNA, the CDR3 is TGTGCCAGCCGGGACACCTACAATGAGCAGTTCTTC. This codes for CASRDTYNEQFF.

This rearrangement joins TRBV6-4 to TRBJ1-1; maybe TRBD1 (5 bases). This CDR3 contains 13 residues. V dropped 5 bases and J dropped 1 base, with 8 bases sitting between them. CDR1 is MRHNA and CDR2 is SNTAGT in the germline V gene. CDR3 in DNA: TGTGCCAGCAGTATTACAGGGAACACTGAAGCTTTCTTT. This gives the protein CASSITGNTEAFF.

The V gene is TRBV18, the J gene TRBJ1-2, with TRBD1 matching 9 bases. J gave up 2 bases and V 2 bases, and 3 bases lay outside the gene matches. Germline values: CDR1 KGHSH, CDR2 LQKENI. CDR3 length: 15 residues. CDR3 DNA sequence: TGTGCCAGCTCACCAGGACAGGGGAAAAACTATGGCTACACCTTC. It is translated as CASSPGQGKNYGYTF.

V gene TRBV9 combines with J gene TRBJ2-2; D possibly uses TRBD1 or TRBD2 (5 bases each). Germline V CDR1 and CDR2: SGDLS, YYNGEE. Trimming removed 5 bases from V and 6 bases from J, with 8 bases in between. This CDR3 region has 12 residues. The DNA for the CDR3 is TGTGCCAGCAGTGGGGGTCCCGGGGAGCTGTTTTTT. This encodes CASSGGPGELFF.

The chain is built from TRBV13 and TRBJ2-7; 16 positions agree with TRBD2. CDR1 and CDR2 (germline): PRHDT, FYEKMQ (reference sequence). J gave up 3 bases and V 4 bases, and 6 bases lay outside the gene matches. The CDR3 totals 17 residues. Here the CDR3 DNA reads TGTGCCAGCAGCTGGGGACTAGCGGGAGGGCCTCGCTACGAGCAGTACTTC. It encodes CASSWGLAGGPRYEQYF.

This chain uses TRBV27 with TRBJ2-3, with 8 bases fitting TRBD2. Germline V gives CDR1 MNHEY, CDR2 SMNVEV (reference sequence). The length of the CDR3 is 15 residues. The V segment lost 8 bases and the J segment 1 base; nucleotides outside the gene matches: 8. The CDR3: CASRGGRAGTDTQYF. The CDR3 DNA follows: TGTGCCAGCCGGGGGGGGAGGGCCGGCACAGATACGCAGTATTTT.

The genes are TRBV6-2 or TRBV6-3 and TRBJ2-7; TRBD2 is a possible D gene (6 bases). Trimming took 3 bases from V and 0 from J, leaving 12 bases between them. Germline V gene sequence: CDR1 MNHEY, CDR2 SVGEGT. This CDR3 has 15 amino acids. The CDR3 region is CASSYIDGSSYEQYF. In DNA, the CDR3 is TGTGCCAGCAGTTATATCGACGGGAGCTCCTACGAGCAGTACTTC.

CDR3 sequence reads: CASSQLYLRDVNEKLFF. The CDR3, as DNA: TGCGCCAGCAGCCAGCTTTATCTCCGGGATGTTAATGAAAAACTGTTTTTT. The chain has TRBV4-1 and TRBJ1-4; D is ambiguous. Trimming took 3 bases from V and 4 from J, leaving 18 bases between them. Germline lookup yields CDR1 MGHRA and CDR2 YSYEKL. The CDR3 is 17 amino acids.

The genes are TRBV7-3 and TRBJ2-5, with D perhaps assigned TRBD1 or TRBD2 (6 bases each). Per the germline V gene, CDR1 is SGHTA and CDR2 is FQGTGA. Trimming took 3 bases from V and 3 from J, leaving 14 bases between them. The CDR3 covers 15 residues. DNA for the CDR3: TGTGCCAGCAGCTTTACAGGGCGGAGGGAAGAGACCCAGTACTTC. Encoded protein: CASSFTGRREETQYF.

J is TRBJ1-1 and V is TRBV25-1; D call uncertain. V lost 0 bases and J 6 bases, leaving 8 bases between the germline ends. This CDR3 comprises 13 residues. Germline values: CDR1 MGHDK, CDR2 SYGVNS. The chain's CDR3 is CASSEYGGSEAFF. CDR3 in DNA: TGTGCCAGCAGTGAATATGGCGGGTCTGAAGCTTTCTTT.

This clone occurred a few times. V is TRBV3-1 (or the pseudogene TRBV3-2) and J is TRBJ2-2; a possible D gene is TRBD1 (5 bases). The CDR3 has 16 amino acids. V gave up 3 bases and J gave up 2 bases, with 13 bases separating them. Germline CDR1 reads LGHDT; CDR2 reads YNNKEL (reference sequence). CDR3 residues: CASSHGVTDNTGELFF. CDR3 DNA sequence: TGTGCCAGCAGCCATGGCGTGACAGATAACACCGGGGAGCTGTTTTTT.

The rearrangement links TRBV13 to TRBJ2-7; TRBD2 aligns across 8 bases. Looked up from germline, CDR1 is PRHDT and CDR2 is FYEKMQ (reference sequence). The CDR3 loop spans 17 amino acids. The V segment lost 4 bases and the J segment 4 bases; nucleotides outside the gene matches: 15. The CDR3 region is CASSSQPSTSGAYEQYF. The CDR3 nucleotides are TGTGCCAGCAGCTCACAACCTTCTACTAGCGGAGCTTACGAGCAGTACTTC.

V gene TRBV27 combines with J gene TRBJ2-3, with a possible D match to TRBD2 (6 bases). CDR1 and CDR2 (germline): MNHEY, SMNVEV (reference sequence). V lost 6 bases and J 5 bases, leaving 9 bases between the germline ends. CDR3 length equals 12 residues. The CDR3: CASRQGGDTQYF. Here the CDR3 DNA reads TGTGCCAGCAGGCAGGGAGGAGATACGCAGTATTTT.

To note about this clone: Other DNA sequences in the sample encode the same CDR3. CDR3 sequence (DNA): TGTGCCAGCAGCTTGGTCGGGACAGTTAACACTGAAGCTTTCTTT. Translating gives CASSLVGTVNTEAFF. The V gene is TRBV7-9, the J gene TRBJ1-1, with TRBD1 matching 7 bases. The length of the CDR3 is 15 residues. Losses at the gene ends were 3 bases for V and 2 bases for J; bases not matched to a gene: 6. Per germline, CDR1 SEHNR and CDR2 FQNEAQ (reference sequence).

The rearrangement uses TRBV18 and TRBJ2-7; D not certain. Between the trimmed V and J ends, which lost 3 bases and 2 bases, there was a span of 14 bases. The CDR3 runs to 15 residues. Germline V gene sequence: CDR1 KGHSH, CDR2 LQKENI. CDR3 protein: CASSPGTARTYEQYF. Here the CDR3 DNA reads TGTGCCAGCTCACCCGGAACTGCCAGGACCTACGAGCAGTACTTC.